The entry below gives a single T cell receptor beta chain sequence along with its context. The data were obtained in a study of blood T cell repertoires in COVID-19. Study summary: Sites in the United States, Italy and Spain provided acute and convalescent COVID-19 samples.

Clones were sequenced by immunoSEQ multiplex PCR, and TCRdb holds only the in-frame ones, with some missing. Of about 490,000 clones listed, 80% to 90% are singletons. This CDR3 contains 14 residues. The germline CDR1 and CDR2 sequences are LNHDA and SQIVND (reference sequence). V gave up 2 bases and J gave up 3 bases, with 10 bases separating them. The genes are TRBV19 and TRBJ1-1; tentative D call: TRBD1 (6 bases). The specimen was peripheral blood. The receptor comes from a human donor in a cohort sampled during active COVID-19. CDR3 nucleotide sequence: TGTGCCAGTAGTATATTTAAGGGGGACACTGAAGCTTTCTTT. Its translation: CASSIFKGDTEAFF.